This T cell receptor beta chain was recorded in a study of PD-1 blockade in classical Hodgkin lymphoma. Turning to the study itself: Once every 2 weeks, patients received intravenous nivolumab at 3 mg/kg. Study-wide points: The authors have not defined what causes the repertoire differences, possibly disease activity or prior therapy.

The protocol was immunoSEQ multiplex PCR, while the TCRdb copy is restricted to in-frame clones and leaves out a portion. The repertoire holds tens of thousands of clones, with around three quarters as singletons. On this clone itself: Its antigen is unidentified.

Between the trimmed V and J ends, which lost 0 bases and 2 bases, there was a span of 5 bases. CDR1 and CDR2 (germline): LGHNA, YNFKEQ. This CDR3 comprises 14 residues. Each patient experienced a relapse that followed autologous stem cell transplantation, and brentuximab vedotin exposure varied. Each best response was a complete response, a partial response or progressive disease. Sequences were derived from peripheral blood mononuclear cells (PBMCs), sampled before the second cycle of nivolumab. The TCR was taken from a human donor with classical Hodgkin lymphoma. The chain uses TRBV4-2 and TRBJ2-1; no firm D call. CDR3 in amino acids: CASSQDQAYNEQFF. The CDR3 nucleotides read TGTGCCAGCAGCCAAGATCAAGCCTACAATGAGCAGTTCTTC.